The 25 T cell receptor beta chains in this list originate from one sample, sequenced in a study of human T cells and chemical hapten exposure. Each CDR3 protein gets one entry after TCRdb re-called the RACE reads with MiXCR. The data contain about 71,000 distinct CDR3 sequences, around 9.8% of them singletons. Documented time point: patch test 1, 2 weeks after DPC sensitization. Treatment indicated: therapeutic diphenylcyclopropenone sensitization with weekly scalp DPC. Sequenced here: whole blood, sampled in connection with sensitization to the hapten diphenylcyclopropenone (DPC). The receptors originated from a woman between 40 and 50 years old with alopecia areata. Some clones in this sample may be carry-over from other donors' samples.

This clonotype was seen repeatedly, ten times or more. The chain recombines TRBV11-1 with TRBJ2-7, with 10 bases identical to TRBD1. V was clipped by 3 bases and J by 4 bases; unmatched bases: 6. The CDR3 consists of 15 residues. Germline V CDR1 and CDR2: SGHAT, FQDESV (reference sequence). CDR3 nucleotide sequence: TGTGCCAGCAGCTTTTTGGACAGGGGGGAATACGAGCAGTACTTC. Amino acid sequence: CASSFLDRGEYEQYF.

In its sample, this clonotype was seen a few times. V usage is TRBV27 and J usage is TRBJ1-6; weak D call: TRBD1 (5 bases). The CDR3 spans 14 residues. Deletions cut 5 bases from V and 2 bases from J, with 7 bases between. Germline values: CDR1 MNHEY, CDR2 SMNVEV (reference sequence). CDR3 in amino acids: CASSQGPYNSPLHF. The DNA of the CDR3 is TGTGCCAGCAGTCAGGGCCCCTATAATTCACCCCTCCACTTT.

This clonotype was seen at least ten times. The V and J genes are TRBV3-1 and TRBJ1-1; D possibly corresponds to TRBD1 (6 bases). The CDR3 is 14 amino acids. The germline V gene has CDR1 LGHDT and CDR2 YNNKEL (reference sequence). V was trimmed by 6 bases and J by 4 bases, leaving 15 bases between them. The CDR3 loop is CASSNPGEATEAFF. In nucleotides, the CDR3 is TGTGCCAGCAGTAATCCAGGGGAGGCCACTGAAGCTTTCTTT.

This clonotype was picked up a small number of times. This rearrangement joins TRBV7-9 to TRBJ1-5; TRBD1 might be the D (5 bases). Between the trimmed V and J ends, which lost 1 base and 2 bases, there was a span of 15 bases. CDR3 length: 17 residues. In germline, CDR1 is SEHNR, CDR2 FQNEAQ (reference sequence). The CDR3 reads CASSLVAGRVGNQPQHF. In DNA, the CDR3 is TGTGCCAGCAGCTTAGTAGCAGGGCGGGTAGGCAATCAGCCCCAGCATTTT.

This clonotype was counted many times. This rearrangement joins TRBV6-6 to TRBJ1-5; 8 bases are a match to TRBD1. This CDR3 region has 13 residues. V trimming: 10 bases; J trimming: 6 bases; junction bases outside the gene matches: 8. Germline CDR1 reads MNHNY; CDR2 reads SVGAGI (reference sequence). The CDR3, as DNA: TGTGCCACCGTGACAGGGGCGGCTCAGCCCCAGCATTTT. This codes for CATVTGAAQPQHF.

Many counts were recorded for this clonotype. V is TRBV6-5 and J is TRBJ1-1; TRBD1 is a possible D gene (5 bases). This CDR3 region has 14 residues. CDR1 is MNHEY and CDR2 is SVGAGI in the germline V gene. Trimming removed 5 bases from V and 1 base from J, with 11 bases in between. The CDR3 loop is CASSLGAGNTEAFF. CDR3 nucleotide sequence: TGTGCCAGCAGTCTAGGGGCCGGGAACACTGAAGCTTTCTTT.

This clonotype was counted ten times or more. The CDR3 sequence is CASRSTGTTGELFF. The CDR3 DNA is TGTGCCAGCAGGTCAACAGGGACCACCGGGGAGCTGTTTTTT. The chain carries TRBV7-2 and TRBJ2-2; tentatively, D is TRBD1 (6 bases). V was cut by 6 bases and J by 4 bases, with 12 bases left in between. Germline V gene data show CDR1 as SGHTA and CDR2 as FQGNSA. This CDR3 is built from 14 residues.

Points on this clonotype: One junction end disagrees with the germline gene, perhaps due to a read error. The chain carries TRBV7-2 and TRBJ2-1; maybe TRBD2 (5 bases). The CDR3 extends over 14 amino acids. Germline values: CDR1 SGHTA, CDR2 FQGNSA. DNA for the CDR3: TGTGCCGGCAGCCTCGGACTCTGGTACAATGAGCAGTTCTTC. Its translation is CAGSLGLWYNEQFF.

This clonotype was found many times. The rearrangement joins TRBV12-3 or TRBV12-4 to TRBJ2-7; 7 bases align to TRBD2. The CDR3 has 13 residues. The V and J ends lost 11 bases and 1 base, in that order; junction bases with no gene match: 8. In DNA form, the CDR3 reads TGTGCCTCAAGCGGGGCGGGATCCTACGAGCAGTACTTC. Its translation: CASSGAGSYEQYF.

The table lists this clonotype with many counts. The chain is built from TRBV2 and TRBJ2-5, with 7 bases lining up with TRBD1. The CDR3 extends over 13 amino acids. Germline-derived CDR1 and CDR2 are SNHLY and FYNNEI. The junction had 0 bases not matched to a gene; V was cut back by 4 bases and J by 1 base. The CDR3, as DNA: TGTGCCAGCAGTGGACAGGGCCAAGAGACCCAGTACTTC. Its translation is CASSGQGQETQYF.

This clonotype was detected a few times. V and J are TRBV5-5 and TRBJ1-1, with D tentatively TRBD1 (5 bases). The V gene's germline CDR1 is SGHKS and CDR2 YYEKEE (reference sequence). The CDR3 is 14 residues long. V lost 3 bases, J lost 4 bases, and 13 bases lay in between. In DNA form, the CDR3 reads TGTGCCAGCAGCTCGGCCATGGGGGGCACTGAAGCTTTCTTT. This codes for CASSSAMGGTEAFF.

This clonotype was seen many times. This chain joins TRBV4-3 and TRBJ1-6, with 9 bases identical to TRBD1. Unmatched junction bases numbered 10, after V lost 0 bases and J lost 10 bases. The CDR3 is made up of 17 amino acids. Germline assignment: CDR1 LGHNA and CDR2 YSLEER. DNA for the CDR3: TGCGCCAGCAGCCAAGATCGGGGCGGGACAGGGTTCTCACCCCTCCACTTT. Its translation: CASSQDRGGTGFSPLHF.

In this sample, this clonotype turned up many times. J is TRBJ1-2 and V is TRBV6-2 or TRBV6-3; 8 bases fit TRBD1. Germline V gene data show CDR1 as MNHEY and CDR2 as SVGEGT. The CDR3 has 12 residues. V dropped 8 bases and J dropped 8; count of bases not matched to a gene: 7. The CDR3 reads CASRSTGAGYTF. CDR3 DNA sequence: TGTGCCAGCCGCTCGACAGGGGCGGGCTACACCTTC.

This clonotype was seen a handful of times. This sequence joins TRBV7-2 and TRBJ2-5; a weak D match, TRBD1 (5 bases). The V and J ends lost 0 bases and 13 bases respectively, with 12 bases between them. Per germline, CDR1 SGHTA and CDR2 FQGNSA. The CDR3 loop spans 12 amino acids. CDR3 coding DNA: TGTGCCAGCAGCTTAGCCACAGGTTCACGGTACTTC. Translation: CASSLATGSRYF. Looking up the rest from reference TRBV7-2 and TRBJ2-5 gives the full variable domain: GAGVSQSPSNKVTEKGKDVELRCDPISGHTALYWYRQSLGQGLEFLIYFQGNSAPDKSGLPSDRFSAERTGGSVSTLTIQRTQQEDSAVYLCASSLATGSRYFGPGTRLLVL.

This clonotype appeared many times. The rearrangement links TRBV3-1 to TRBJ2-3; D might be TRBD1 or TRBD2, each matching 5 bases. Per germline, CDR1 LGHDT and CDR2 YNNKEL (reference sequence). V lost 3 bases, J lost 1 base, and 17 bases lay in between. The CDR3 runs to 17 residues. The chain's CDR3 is CASSQNPTGPGTDTQYF. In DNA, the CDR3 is TGTGCCAGCAGCCAGAACCCTACGGGGCCCGGCACAGATACGCAGTATTTT.

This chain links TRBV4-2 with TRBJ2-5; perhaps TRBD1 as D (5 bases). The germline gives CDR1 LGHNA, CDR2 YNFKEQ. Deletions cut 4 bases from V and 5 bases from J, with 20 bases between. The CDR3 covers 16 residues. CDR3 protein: CASSLDPQQGGETQYF. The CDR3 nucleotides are TGTGCCAGCAGCCTCGACCCCCAGCAGGGCGGTGAGACCCAGTACTTC.

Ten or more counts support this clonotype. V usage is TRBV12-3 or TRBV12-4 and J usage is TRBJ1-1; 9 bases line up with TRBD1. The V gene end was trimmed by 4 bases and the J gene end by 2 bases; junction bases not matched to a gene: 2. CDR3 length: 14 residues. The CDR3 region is CASSWTGVNTEAFF. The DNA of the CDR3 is TGTGCCAGCAGTTGGACAGGGGTTAACACTGAAGCTTTCTTT.

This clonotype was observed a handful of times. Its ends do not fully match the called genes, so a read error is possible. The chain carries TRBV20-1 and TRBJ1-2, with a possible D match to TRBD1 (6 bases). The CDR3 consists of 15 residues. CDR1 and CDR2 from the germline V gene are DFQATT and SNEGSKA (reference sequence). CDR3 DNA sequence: TGCAGCGCTAGAGTTCTAGGGGGAGCTAACTATGGCTACACCTTC. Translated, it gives CSARVLGGANYGYTF.

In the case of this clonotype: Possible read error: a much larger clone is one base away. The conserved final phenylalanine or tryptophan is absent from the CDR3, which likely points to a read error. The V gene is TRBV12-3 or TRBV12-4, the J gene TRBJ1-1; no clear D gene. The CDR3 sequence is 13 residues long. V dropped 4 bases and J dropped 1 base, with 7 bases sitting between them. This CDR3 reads CASSSEWNTEAFS. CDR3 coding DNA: TGTGCCAGCAGTTCCGAATGGAACACTGAAGCTTTCTCT.

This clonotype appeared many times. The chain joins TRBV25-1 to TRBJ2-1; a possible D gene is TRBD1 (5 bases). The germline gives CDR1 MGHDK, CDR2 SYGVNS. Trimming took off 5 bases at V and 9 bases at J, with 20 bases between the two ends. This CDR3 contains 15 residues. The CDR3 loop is CASSSSGKGSREQFF. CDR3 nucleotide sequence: TGTGCCAGCAGTTCATCAGGGAAAGGCTCGCGTGAGCAGTTCTTC. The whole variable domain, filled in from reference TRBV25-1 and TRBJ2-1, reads EADIYQTPRYLVIGTGKKITLECSQTMGHDKMYWYQQDPGMELHLIHYSYGVNSTEKGDLSSESTVSRIRTEHFPLTLESARPSHTSQYLCASSSSGKGSREQFFGPGTRLTVL.

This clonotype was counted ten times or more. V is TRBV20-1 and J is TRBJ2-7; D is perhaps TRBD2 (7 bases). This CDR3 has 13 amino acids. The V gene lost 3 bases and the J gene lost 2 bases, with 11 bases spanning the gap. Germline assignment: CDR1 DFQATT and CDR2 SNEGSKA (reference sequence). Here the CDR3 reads CSASPGGTYEQYF. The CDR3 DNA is TGCAGTGCTAGTCCGGGGGGCACCTACGAGCAGTACTTC.

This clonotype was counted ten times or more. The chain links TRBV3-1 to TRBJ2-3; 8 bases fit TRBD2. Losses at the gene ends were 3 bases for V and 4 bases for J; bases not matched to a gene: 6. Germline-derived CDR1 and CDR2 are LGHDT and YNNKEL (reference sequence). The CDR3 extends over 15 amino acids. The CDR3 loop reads CASSQQVAGSDTQYF. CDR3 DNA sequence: TGTGCCAGCAGCCAGCAGGTAGCGGGGTCAGATACGCAGTATTTT.

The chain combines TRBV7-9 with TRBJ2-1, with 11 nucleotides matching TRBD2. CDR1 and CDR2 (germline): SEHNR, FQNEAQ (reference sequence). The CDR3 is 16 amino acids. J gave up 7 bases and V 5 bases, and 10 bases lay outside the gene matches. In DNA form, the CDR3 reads TGTGCCAGCAGCGTTGCACTAGCGGGGGAGGGTAATGAGCAGTTCTTC. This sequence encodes CASSVALAGEGNEQFF.

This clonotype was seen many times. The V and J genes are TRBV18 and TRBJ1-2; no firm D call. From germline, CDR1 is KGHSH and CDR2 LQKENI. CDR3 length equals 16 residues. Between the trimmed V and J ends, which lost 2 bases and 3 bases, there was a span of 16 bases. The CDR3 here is CASSPFPQDPYYGYTF. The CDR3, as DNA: TGTGCCAGCTCACCATTCCCTCAAGACCCTTACTATGGCTACACCTTC.

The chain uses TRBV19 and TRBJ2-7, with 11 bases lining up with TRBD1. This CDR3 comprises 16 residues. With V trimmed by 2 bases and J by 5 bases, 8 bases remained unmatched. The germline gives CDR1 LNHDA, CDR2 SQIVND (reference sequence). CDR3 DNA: TGTGCCAGTAGTATAATGGCGGACAGGGGGCCCCACGAGCAGTACTTC. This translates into CASSIMADRGPHEQYF.